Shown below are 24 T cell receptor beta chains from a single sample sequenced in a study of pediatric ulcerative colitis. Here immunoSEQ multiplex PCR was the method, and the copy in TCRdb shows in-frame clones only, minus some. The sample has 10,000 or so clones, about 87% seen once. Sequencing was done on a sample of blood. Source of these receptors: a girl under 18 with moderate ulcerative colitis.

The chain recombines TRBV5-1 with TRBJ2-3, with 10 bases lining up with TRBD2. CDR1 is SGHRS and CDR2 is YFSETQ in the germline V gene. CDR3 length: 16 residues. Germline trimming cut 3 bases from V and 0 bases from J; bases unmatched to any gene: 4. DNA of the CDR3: TGCGCCAGCAGCTACGGACTAGCGGATAGCACAGATACGCAGTATTTT. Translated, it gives CASSYGLADSTDTQYF.

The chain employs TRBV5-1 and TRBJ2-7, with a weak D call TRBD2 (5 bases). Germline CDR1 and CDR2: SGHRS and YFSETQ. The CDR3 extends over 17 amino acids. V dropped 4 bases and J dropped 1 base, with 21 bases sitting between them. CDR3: CASSRTGRAGDSYEQYF. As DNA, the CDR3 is TGCGCCAGCAGCCGAACCGGTCGTGCCGGGGATTCCTACGAGCAGTACTTC.

CDR3 sequence (DNA): TGTGCCAGCAGCCTAGACCCGGGACAGACAAATGAGCAGTTCTTC. Its protein is CASSLDPGQTNEQFF. The chain has TRBV5-4 and TRBJ2-1; TRBD1 matches 7 bases. The CDR3 length is 15 residues. CDR1 is SGHNT and CDR2 is YYREEE in the germline V gene (reference sequence). V shed 4 bases, J shed 7 bases, and the junction held 11 bases outside the gene matches. The whole variable domain, remainder taken from reference TRBV5-4 and TRBJ2-1, is ETGVTQSPTHLIKTRGQQVTLRCSSQSGHNTVSWYQQALGQGPQFIFQYYREEENGRGNFPPRFSGLQFPNYSSELNVNALELDDSALYLCASSLDPGQTNEQFFGPGTRLTVL.

CDR3 DNA: TGCGCCAGCAGCTTGGCCACCGGGGGGAGGACTGAAGCTTTCTTT. It encodes CASSLATGGRTEAFF. The chain combines TRBV5-1 with TRBJ1-1, with D possibly being TRBD1 (5 bases). The V gene's germline CDR1 is SGHRS and CDR2 YFSETQ. The length of the CDR3 is 15 residues. Deletions cut 0 bases from V and 5 bases from J, with 14 bases between.

This CDR3 is CASSLQGNTEAFF. In DNA, the CDR3 is TGTGCCAGCAGCCTACAGGGTAACACTGAAGCTTTCTTT. V is TRBV7-2 and J is TRBJ1-1, with D possibly TRBD1 on 6 matching bases. This CDR3 contains 13 residues. Trimming took off 5 bases at V and 2 bases at J, with 9 bases between the two ends. CDR1 and CDR2 from the germline V gene are SGHTA and FQGNSA.

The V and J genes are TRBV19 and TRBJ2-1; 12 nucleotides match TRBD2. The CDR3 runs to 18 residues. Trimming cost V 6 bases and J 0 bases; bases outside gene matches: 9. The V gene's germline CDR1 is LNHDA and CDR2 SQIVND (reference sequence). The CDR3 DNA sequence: TGTGCCAGTAGCCAACTAGCGGGGGGCCCTATCTCCTACAATGAGCAGTTCTTC. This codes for CASSQLAGGPISYNEQFF.

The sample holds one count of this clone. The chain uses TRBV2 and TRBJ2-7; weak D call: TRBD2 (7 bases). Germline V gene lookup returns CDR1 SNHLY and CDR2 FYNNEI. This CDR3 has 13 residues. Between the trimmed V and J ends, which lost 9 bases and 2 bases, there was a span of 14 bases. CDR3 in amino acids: CARGRGEAYEQYF. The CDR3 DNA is TGTGCCAGGGGGAGGGGGGAGGCCTACGAGCAGTACTTC.

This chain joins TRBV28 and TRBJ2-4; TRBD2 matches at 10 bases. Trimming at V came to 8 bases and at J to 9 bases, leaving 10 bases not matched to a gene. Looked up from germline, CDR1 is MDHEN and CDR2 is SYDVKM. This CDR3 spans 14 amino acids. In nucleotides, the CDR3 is TGTGCCAGCGTCTCTCTAGCGGGAGTTAGCATTCAGTACTTC. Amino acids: CASVSLAGVSIQYF. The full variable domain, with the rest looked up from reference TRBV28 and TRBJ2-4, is DVKVTQSSRYLVKRTGEKVFLECVQDMDHENMFWYRQDPGLGLRLIYFSYDVKMKEKGDIPEGYSVSREKKERFSLILESASTNQTSMYLCASVSLAGVSIQYFGAGTRLSVL.

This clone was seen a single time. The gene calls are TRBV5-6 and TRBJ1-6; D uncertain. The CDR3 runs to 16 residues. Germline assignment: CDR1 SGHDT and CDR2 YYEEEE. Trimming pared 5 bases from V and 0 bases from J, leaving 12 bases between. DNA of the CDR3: TGTGCCAGCAGTTTCGGACTGAGCTCCTATAATTCACCCCTCCACTTT. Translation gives CASSFGLSSYNSPLHF.

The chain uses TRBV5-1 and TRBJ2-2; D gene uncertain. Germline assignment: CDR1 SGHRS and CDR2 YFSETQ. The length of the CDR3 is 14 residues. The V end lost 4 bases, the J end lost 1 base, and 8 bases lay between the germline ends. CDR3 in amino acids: CASSIQQNTGELFF. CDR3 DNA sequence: TGCGCCAGCAGCATCCAGCAGAACACCGGGGAGCTGTTTTTT.

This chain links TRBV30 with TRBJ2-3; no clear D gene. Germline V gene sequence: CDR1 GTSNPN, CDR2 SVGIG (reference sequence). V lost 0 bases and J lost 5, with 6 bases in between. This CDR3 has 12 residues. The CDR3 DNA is TGTGCCTGGAGTGTCATGGTAGATACGCAGTATTTT. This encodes CAWSVMVDTQYF. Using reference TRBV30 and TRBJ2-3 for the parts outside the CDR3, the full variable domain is SQTIHQWPATLVQPVGSPLSLECTVEGTSNPNLYWYRQAAGRGLQLLFYSVGIGQISSEVPQNLSASRPQDRQFILSSKKLLLSDSGFYLCAWSVMVDTQYFGPGTRLTVL.

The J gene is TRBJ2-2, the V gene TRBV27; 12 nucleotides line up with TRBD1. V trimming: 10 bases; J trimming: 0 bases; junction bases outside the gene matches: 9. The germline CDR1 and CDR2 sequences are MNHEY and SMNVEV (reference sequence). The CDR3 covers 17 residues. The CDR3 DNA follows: TGTGCCACCCAGGGGACAGGGGGCGCCGCGAACACCGGGGAGCTGTTTTTT. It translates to CATQGTGGAANTGELFF.

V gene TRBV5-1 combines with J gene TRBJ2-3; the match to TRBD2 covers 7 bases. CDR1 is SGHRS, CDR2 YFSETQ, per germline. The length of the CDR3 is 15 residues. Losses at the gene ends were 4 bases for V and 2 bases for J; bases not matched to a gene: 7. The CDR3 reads CASSPPRGFTDTQYF. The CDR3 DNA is TGCGCCAGCAGCCCCCCGCGGGGGTTCACAGATACGCAGTATTTT.

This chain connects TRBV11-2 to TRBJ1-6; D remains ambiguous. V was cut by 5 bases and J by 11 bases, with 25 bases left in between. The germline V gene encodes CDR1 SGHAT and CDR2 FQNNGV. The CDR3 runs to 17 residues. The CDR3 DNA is TGTGCCAGCAGCCCAAAACACAGTGAGGGTACCGACCCACCCCTCCACTTT. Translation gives CASSPKHSEGTDPPLHF.

CDR3: CASSLRGYDGYTF. Here the CDR3 DNA reads TGTGCCAGCAGTTTGCGGGGGTATGATGGCTACACCTTC. This chain uses TRBV27 with TRBJ1-2; tentatively, D is TRBD1 (5 bases). This CDR3 region has 13 residues. V lost 3 bases, J lost 6 bases, and 11 bases lay in between. Germline V gives CDR1 MNHEY, CDR2 SMNVEV (reference sequence).

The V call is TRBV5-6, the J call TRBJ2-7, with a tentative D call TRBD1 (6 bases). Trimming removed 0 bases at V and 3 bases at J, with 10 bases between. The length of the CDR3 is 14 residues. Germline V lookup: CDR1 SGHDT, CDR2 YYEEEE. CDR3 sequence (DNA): TGTGCCAGCAGCTTGGGCCAGGGGTTCTACGAGCAGTACTTC. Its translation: CASSLGQGFYEQYF.

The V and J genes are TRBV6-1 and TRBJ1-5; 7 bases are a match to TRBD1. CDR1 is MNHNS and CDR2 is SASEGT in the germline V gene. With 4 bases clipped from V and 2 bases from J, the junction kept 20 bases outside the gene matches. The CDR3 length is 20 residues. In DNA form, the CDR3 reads TGTGCCAGCAGTGGTCCCTATAGGGGGCAGAGTAAGGAAGGCAATCAGCCCCAGCATTTT. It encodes CASSGPYRGQSKEGNQPQHF.

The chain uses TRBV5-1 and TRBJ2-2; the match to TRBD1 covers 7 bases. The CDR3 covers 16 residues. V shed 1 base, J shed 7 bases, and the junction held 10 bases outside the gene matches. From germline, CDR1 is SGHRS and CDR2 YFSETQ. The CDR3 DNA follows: TGCGCCAGCAGCTTGAGGCCGACAGGGTCGGACGGGGAGCTGTTTTTT. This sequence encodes CASSLRPTGSDGELFF.

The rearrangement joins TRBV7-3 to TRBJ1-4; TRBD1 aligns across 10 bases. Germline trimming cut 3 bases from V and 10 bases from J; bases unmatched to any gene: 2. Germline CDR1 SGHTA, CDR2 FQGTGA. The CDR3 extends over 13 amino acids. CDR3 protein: CASSLDRGAKLFF. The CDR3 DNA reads TGTGCCAGCAGCTTGGACAGGGGGGCAAAACTGTTTTTT.

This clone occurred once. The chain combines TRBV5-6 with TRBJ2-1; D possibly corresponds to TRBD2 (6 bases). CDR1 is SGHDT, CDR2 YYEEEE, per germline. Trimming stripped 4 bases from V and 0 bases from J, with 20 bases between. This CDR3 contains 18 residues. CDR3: CASSRSRERVISYNEQFF. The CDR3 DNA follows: TGTGCCAGCAGCCGGTCAAGGGAGCGGGTAATCTCCTACAATGAGCAGTTCTTC.

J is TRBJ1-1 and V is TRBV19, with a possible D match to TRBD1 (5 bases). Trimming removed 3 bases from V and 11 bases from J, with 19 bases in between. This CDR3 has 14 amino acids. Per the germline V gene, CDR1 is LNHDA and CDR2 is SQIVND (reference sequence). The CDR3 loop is CASSIRGSGGGAFF. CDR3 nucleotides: TGTGCCAGTAGTATCCGGGGGAGCGGTGGTGGCGCTTTCTTT. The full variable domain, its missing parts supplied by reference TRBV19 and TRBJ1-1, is DGGITQSPKYLFRKEGQNVTLSCEQNLNHDAMYWYRQDPGQGLRLIYYSQIVNDFQKGDIAEGYSVSREKKESFPLTVTSAQKNPTAFYLCASSIRGSGGGAFFGQGTRLTVV.

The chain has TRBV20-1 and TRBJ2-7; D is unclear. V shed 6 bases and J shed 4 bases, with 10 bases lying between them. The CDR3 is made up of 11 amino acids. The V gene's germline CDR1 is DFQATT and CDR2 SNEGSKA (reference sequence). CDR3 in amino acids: CSATPRYEQYF. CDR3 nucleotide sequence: TGCAGTGCCACCCCGCGATACGAGCAGTACTTC.

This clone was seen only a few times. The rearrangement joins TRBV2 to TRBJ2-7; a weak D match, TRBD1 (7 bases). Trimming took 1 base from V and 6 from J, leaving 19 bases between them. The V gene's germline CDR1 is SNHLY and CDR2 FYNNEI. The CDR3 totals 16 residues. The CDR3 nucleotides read TGTGCCAGCAGTGAAGGTTTCTTACAGGGGAGGCTCGAGCAGTACTTC. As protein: CASSEGFLQGRLEQYF.

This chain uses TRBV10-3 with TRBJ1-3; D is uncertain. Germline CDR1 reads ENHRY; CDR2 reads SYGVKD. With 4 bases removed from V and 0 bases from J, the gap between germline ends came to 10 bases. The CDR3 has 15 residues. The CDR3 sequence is CAISGQLGSGNTIYF. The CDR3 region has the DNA TGTGCCATCAGTGGTCAGTTAGGCTCTGGAAACACCATATATTTT.